The clone carrying this T cell receptor (beta chain) has only a few counts. What it recognizes is unknown. The sample belongs to a study of regulatory T cells in long-lasting Graves disease. Sample time point: newly diagnosed GD, antithyroid drugs for less than 3 months. From RNA extracted from PBMCs, the TCR library was made. Study-wide points: Persistent-disease Graves' patients showed less TCR diversity than new cases.

Building of the TCR beta libraries involved iRepertoire HTBI primers and Arm-PCR of CDR3 regions. From the multiplex PCR reads, TCRdb called clonotypes with MiXCR, one entry per CDR3 protein. The repertoire holds hundreds of thousands of distinct CDR3 sequences, with 9.5% to 15% as singletons. Germline values: CDR1 MDHEN, CDR2 SYDVKM. The CDR3 totals 15 residues. The germline V and J ends were trimmed by 2 bases and 5 bases, with 13 bases remaining between them. In addition, the sample was reused for a study of T cells in Graves' hyperthyroidism and ophthalmopathy. From that paper: RT-PCR in the first round (using the HTBI primer set) targeted the TCR CDR3.

The sequence was collected from a woman aged 25 to 45 with Graves disease. This sample comprised peripheral blood mononuclear cells (PBMCs), obtained at new diagnosis, from a patient treated with antithyroid drugs. The chain joins TRBV28 to TRBJ1-5; TRBD1 might be the D (6 bases). The CDR3 DNA sequence: TGTGCCAGCAGTTTAGGGCGTGGGGGCGATCAGCCCCAGCATTTT. It codes for CASSLGRGGDQPQHF.